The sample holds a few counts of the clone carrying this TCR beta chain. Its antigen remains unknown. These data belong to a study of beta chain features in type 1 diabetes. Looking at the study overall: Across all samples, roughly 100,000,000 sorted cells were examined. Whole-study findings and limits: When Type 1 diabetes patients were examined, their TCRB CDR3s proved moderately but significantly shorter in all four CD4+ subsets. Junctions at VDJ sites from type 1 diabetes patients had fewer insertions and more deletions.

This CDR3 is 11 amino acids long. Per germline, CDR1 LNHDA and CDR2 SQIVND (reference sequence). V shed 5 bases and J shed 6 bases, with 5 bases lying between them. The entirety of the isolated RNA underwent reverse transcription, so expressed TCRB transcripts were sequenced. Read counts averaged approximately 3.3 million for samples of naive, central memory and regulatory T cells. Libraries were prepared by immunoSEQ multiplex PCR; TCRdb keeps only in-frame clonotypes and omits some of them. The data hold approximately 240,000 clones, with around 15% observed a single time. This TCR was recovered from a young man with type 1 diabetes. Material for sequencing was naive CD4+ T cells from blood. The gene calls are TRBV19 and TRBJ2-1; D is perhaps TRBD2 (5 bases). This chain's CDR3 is CASSRGNEQFF. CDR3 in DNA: TGTGCCAGTAGTCGGGGCAATGAGCAGTTCTTC.